This TCR beta chain comes out of a study of early T cells in non-severe SARS-CoV-2 infection. Study at large: Unpaired chains resulted from sequencing bulk RNA of unsorted whole blood. Study results and limitations: Matching with VDJdb favored anti-spike CD8 responses (missing private and CD4 specificities).

After removal of 2 bases from V and 0 bases from J, the junction contained 14 bases not matched to a gene. CDR3 length equals 19 residues. Individual cDNA molecules each received unique molecular identifiers attached to them. One entry per CDR3 protein, called by TCRdb with MiXCR from the 5' RACE reads. Counted here are tens of thousands of distinct CDR3 sequences, 14% occurring once; the ten biggest clones make up roughly 6%. In this sample, this clonotype turned up many times. Its antigen is currently unknown. This TCR came from an adult who was a healthcare worker with PCR-confirmed SARS-CoV-2 infection or an uninfected control (not recorded which). Material: whole blood. This chain links TRBV23-1 with TRBJ2-3; the match to TRBD2 covers 7 bases. TRBV23-1 is annotated as an ORF whose role is uncertain. The CDR3 sequence is CASSQAGERDCLSTDTQYF. The DNA for the CDR3 is TGCGCCAGCAGTCAAGCGGGGGAGAGGGACTGTCTTAGCACAGATACGCAGTATTTT.